The next 32 T cell receptor beta chains were all read from a single sample in a study of T cells in Graves' hyperthyroidism and ophthalmopathy. RNA transcripts yielded amplified TCR beta CDR3 regions. The TCR CDR3 was amplified in a first-round RT-PCR using the HTBI primer set. TCRdb independently ran MiXCR on the multiplex PCR reads; one entry per CDR3 protein. This table has about half a million distinct CDR3 sequences, 20% appearing once. Specimen: blood. The receptor set was obtained from a man in his forties or fifties with Graves' ophthalmopathy.

This clonotype was observed at least ten times. The V gene is TRBV2, the J gene TRBJ2-1, with D unresolved. This CDR3 is built from 13 residues. CDR1 is SNHLY, CDR2 FYNNEI, per germline. Trimming took 8 bases from V and 4 from J, leaving 12 bases between them. The CDR3 spells CASVEPRYNEQFF. DNA of the CDR3: TGTGCCAGCGTGGAGCCGCGGTACAATGAGCAGTTCTTC.

This sequence joins TRBV5-4 and TRBJ1-2, with a weak D call TRBD1 (5 bases). V shed 0 bases and J shed 2 bases, with 11 bases lying between them. CDR1 SGHNT and CDR2 YYREEE come from the germline V gene (reference sequence). The CDR3 consists of 15 residues. CDR3 in DNA: TGTGCCAGCAGCTTGGCCGGGGGGGGGAACTATGGCTACACCTTC. It specifies CASSLAGGGNYGYTF.

Note on this clonotype: One base away lies a much larger clone, so this may be a sequencing read error. The chain uses TRBV2 and TRBJ2-5, with a possible D match to TRBD2 (6 bases). Deletions cut 8 bases from V and 5 bases from J, with 21 bases between. CDR3 length: 15 residues. CDR1 SNHLY and CDR2 FYNNEI come from the germline V gene. In DNA form, the CDR3 reads TGTGCCAGCGATACCGGGAGCGCCCCTGGGGAGACCCAGTACTTC. Protein: CASDTGSAPGETQYF. The variable domain in full, completed from reference TRBV2 and TRBJ2-5, reads EPEVTQTPSHQVTQMGQEVILRCVPISNHLYFYWYRQILGQKVEFLVSFYNNEISEKSEIFDDQFSVERPDGSNFTLKIRSTKLEDSAMYFCASDTGSAPGETQYFGPGTRLLVL.

For the CDR3, the DNA is TGTGCCAGCTCAGCAAGGGACAGTCCTGGAAACACCATATATTTT. This encodes CASSARDSPGNTIYF. V gene TRBV18 combines with J gene TRBJ1-3, with 7 positions matching TRBD1. Germline V gene data show CDR1 as KGHSH and CDR2 as LQKENI. V shed 5 bases and J 2 bases; nucleotides not matched to a gene: 6. CDR3 length equals 15 residues.

The chain recombines TRBV19 with TRBJ2-7, with 8 nucleotides matching TRBD1. Per germline, CDR1 LNHDA and CDR2 SQIVND (reference sequence). The CDR3 sequence is 13 residues long. The junction had 2 bases not matched to a gene; V was cut back by 3 bases and J by 4 bases. The CDR3 loop reads CASSIDRGYEQYF. For the CDR3, the DNA is TGTGCCAGTAGTATCGACAGGGGTTACGAGCAGTACTTC.

V is TRBV4-3 and J is TRBJ2-7; 12 bases agree with TRBD2. This CDR3 comprises 19 residues. Per the germline V gene, CDR1 is LGHNA and CDR2 is YSLEER. Germline trimming cut 0 bases from V and 1 base from J; bases unmatched to any gene: 10. CDR3 coding DNA: TGCGCCAGCAGCCAAGATGTGGGACTAGCGGGCAGTAGGTCCTACGAGCAGTACTTC. Protein: CASSQDVGLAGSRSYEQYF.

This clonotype has at least ten counts. The genes are TRBV12-3 or TRBV12-4 and TRBJ2-5, with 7 bases aligning to TRBD2. The CDR3 has 17 amino acids. The V segment lost 5 bases and the J segment 2 bases; nucleotides outside the gene matches: 14. CDR3: CASSPRSQRGFQETQYF. The CDR3 region has the DNA TGTGCCAGCAGTCCACGAAGTCAGCGGGGATTTCAAGAGACCCAGTACTTC.

This clonotype was counted at least ten times. This chain uses TRBV2 with TRBJ1-1; possibly TRBD1 for D (5 bases). The CDR3 covers 13 residues. Germline loops: CDR1 SNHLY, CDR2 FYNNEI. V lost 7 bases, J lost 5 bases, and 14 bases lay in between. The CDR3 reads CASKATVDTEAFF. The CDR3 coding sequence is TGTGCCAGCAAGGCGACAGTCGATACTGAAGCTTTCTTT.

This clonotype was seen at least ten times. An end of the junction differs from the germline gene, which may be a read error. J is TRBJ2-7 and V is TRBV5-1; D not resolved. The CDR3 spans 14 residues. The germline CDR1 and CDR2 sequences are SGHRS and YFSETQ. The CDR3 sequence: CASSLSQSSYEQYF. In DNA, the CDR3 is TGTGCCAGCAGTTTATCTCAGAGCTCCTACGAGCAGTACTTC.

The CDR3 loop is CASSVRVSNQPQHF. The CDR3 region has the DNA TGTGCCAGCAGCGTCCGGGTTAGCAATCAGCCCCAGCATTTT. This chain joins TRBV7-2 and TRBJ1-5; D unresolved. This CDR3 has 14 residues. Germline V gene lookup returns CDR1 SGHTA and CDR2 FQGNSA. V was clipped by 5 bases and J by 0 bases, with 8 bases between them.

The chain couples TRBV14 to TRBJ1-2; D uncertain. CDR3 length equals 15 residues. The V end was cut by 0 bases, the J end by 4 bases, with 12 bases between. Germline V lookup: CDR1 SGHDN, CDR2 FVKESK. The CDR3 spells CASSQENGSSYGYTF. The CDR3, as DNA: TGTGCCAGCAGCCAAGAAAATGGCAGCAGCTATGGCTACACCTTC.

This clonotype turned up a few times. The gene calls are TRBV20-1 and TRBJ2-1; the match to TRBD2 covers 8 bases. The trim removed 0 bases at V and 7 bases at J, leaving 11 bases unmatched. The CDR3 runs 16 residues. Looked up from germline, CDR1 is DFQATT and CDR2 is SNEGSKA (reference sequence). The CDR3 nucleotides read TGCAGTGCTAGAGATTACCGCCGGGGGGGCCGGAATGAGCAGTTCTTC. Its protein product is CSARDYRRGGRNEQFF.

The chain recombines TRBV4-1 with TRBJ1-1; 12 positions match TRBD1. Trimming took 2 bases from V and 6 from J; bases not matched to a gene: 7. CDR3 length: 16 residues. Looked up from germline, CDR1 is MGHRA and CDR2 is YSYEKL. Here the CDR3 DNA reads TGCGCCAGCAGCCAATCGCCGGGACAGGGGGCTCCTGAAGCTTTCTTT. Residues: CASSQSPGQGAPEAFF.

This clonotype was seen at least ten times. V and J are TRBV5-1 and TRBJ2-2, with a weak D call TRBD1 (5 bases). The germline V gene encodes CDR1 SGHRS and CDR2 YFSETQ. Trimming stripped 1 base from V and 1 base from J, with 11 bases between. The CDR3 runs 16 residues. CDR3 nucleotide sequence: TGCGCCAGCAGCTTGATTACCCAGGGGAACACCGGGGAGCTGTTTTTT. It yields the protein CASSLITQGNTGELFF.

This clonotype appeared a few times. This rearrangement joins TRBV6-2 or TRBV6-3 to TRBJ2-7, with 8 bases lining up with TRBD1. J was trimmed by 7 bases and V by 5 bases; bases with no gene match: 10. Germline V gene lookup returns CDR1 MNHEY and CDR2 SVGEGT. This CDR3 region has 14 residues. The CDR3 DNA reads as TGTGCCAGCAGTGCCACCGGACAGGGCAGGGAGCAGTACTTC. It is translated as CASSATGQGREQYF.

This clonotype was seen at least ten times. This chain uses TRBV12-3 or TRBV12-4 with TRBJ1-1; unclear D gene. V gave up 1 base and J gave up 6 bases, with 12 bases separating them. The CDR3 is made up of 14 amino acids. CDR3 loop: CASSLGRVTAEAFF. The DNA for the CDR3 is TGTGCCAGCAGTTTAGGAAGGGTGACGGCTGAAGCTTTCTTT.

This clonotype was recorded at least ten times. V is TRBV7-2 and J is TRBJ2-7; 10 bases map to TRBD2. The V gene end was trimmed by 2 bases and the J gene end by 7 bases; junction bases not matched to a gene: 8. The germline gives CDR1 SGHTA, CDR2 FQGNSA. The CDR3 length is 15 residues. The CDR3 bases are TGTGCCAGCAGCTTAAGGGCTAGCGGGAGTGGTGAGCAGTACTTC. Protein sequence: CASSLRASGSGEQYF.

There are a few counts of this clonotype. CDR3 nucleotides: TGTGCCAGCAGCCAAATGGCGGGTCAAGAGACCCAGTACTTC. Encoded protein: CASSQMAGQETQYF. The gene calls are TRBV3-1 and TRBJ2-5; the D gene is possibly TRBD2 (5 bases). Per the germline V gene, CDR1 is LGHDT and CDR2 is YNNKEL (reference sequence). The ends were cut back, 2 bases at V and 2 bases at J, with 9 bases in the middle. This CDR3 is 14 amino acids long.

The chain combines TRBV27 with TRBJ1-5; TRBD1 agrees at 7 bases. The CDR3 sequence is 18 residues long. Trimming cost V 6 bases and J 0 bases; bases outside gene matches: 14. Germline lookup yields CDR1 MNHEY and CDR2 SMNVEV (reference sequence). Here the CDR3 reads CASSPPGQPVYSNQPQHF. Written as DNA, the CDR3 is TGTGCCAGCAGCCCACCGGGACAGCCAGTCTATAGCAATCAGCCCCAGCATTTT.

The genes are TRBV19 and TRBJ2-5; D ambiguous. The CDR3 is 15 amino acids. Trimming took off 7 bases at V and 5 bases at J, with 20 bases between the two ends. CDR1 LNHDA and CDR2 SQIVND come from the germline V gene (reference sequence). CDR3: CASTSRGRPAETQYF. The CDR3 nucleotides are TGTGCCAGTACCTCTCGAGGTAGACCCGCGGAGACCCAGTACTTC.

Many counts were recorded for this clonotype. This chain joins TRBV30 and TRBJ2-7, with TRBD1 as a possible D gene (5 bases). V was shortened by 3 bases and J by 3 bases, with 15 bases between the two germline ends. CDR1 and CDR2 from the germline V gene are GTSNPN and SVGIG (reference sequence). The CDR3 is 14 amino acids. CDR3 in amino acids: CAWSRATALYEQYF. In DNA form, the CDR3 reads TGTGCCTGGAGCAGGGCGACAGCGCTCTACGAGCAGTACTTC. Full variable domain (outside the CDR3, taken from reference TRBV30 and TRBJ2-7): SQTIHQWPATLVQPVGSPLSLECTVEGTSNPNLYWYRQAAGRGLQLLFYSVGIGQISSEVPQNLSASRPQDRQFILSSKKLLLSDSGFYLCAWSRATALYEQYFGPGTRLTVT.

This clonotype was observed a few times. The chain uses TRBV7-9 and TRBJ2-2, with D perhaps TRBD1 (5 bases). The length of the CDR3 is 13 residues. Germline lookup yields CDR1 SEHNR and CDR2 FQNEAQ (reference sequence). Trimming removed 5 bases at V and 6 bases at J, with 10 bases between. This chain's CDR3 is CASSAGMAGELFF. DNA for the CDR3: TGTGCCAGCAGCGCAGGGATGGCCGGGGAGCTGTTTTTT.

This rearrangement joins TRBV6-1 to TRBJ1-1; TRBD1 agrees at 7 bases. The V gene's germline CDR1 is MNHNS and CDR2 SASEGT. The CDR3 length is 14 residues. Unmatched junction bases numbered 5, after V lost 2 bases and J lost 5 bases. CDR3 sequence reads: CASSENRQGTEAFF. The DNA of the CDR3 is TGTGCCAGCAGTGAAAATAGACAGGGAACTGAAGCTTTCTTT.

A few counts support this clonotype. The CDR3 is CASSQQGTGNTIYF. CDR3 DNA: TGTGCCAGCAGCCAACAGGGTACTGGAAACACCATATATTTT. The chain has TRBV12-3 or TRBV12-4 and TRBJ1-3, with a possible D match to TRBD1 (6 bases). Trimming stripped 6 bases from V and 2 bases from J, with 11 bases between. This CDR3 contains 14 residues.

This clonotype was observed a handful of times. The CDR3 is CASSQDRGPWGEKLFF. The CDR3 DNA follows: TGCGCCAGCAGCCAAGATCGAGGCCCATGGGGTGAAAAACTGTTTTTT. This rearrangement joins TRBV4-1 to TRBJ1-4; D is uncertain. V lost 0 bases, J lost 7 bases, and 15 bases lay in between. This CDR3 region has 16 residues. Germline V gene lookup returns CDR1 MGHRA and CDR2 YSYEKL.

This clonotype was counted once. One junction end does not reproduce the germline sequence, and a read error may be involved. V gene TRBV6-1 combines with J gene TRBJ2-1; D is undetermined. Germline lookup yields CDR1 MNHNS and CDR2 SASEGT. The CDR3 is 15 amino acids. CDR3 protein: CTSSPPDLFYNEQFF. Here the CDR3 DNA reads TGTACCAGCAGTCCCCCGGACCTATTCTACAATGAGCAGTTCTTC.

With regard to this clonotype: This may come from a read error, since a much larger clone is one base off. V gene TRBV5-1 combines with J gene TRBJ1-1, with unresolved D. The CDR3 contains 14 residues. The germline CDR1 and CDR2 sequences are SGHRS and YFSETQ. DNA of the CDR3: TGCGCCAGCAGCTTGGTTCAGATGAACACTGTAGCTTTCTTT. It encodes CASSLVQMNTVAFF.

J is TRBJ1-2 and V is TRBV20-1; maybe TRBD1 (6 bases). CDR1 is DFQATT and CDR2 is SNEGSKA in the germline V gene (reference sequence). The CDR3 consists of 15 residues. V gave up 4 bases and J gave up 8 bases, with 23 bases separating them. This CDR3 is CSATGVRTFSKGYTF. CDR3 sequence (DNA): TGCAGTGCTACAGGGGTTCGAACGTTTAGTAAGGGCTACACCTTC.

This clonotype has a count of ten or more. The rearrangement joins TRBV11-2 to TRBJ2-3; 13 nucleotides line up with TRBD2. With 5 bases clipped from V and 2 bases from J, the junction kept 4 bases outside the gene matches. The CDR3 is 16 amino acids. Germline V CDR1 and CDR2: SGHAT, FQNNGV. This chain's CDR3 is CASSPGLAGITDTQYF. The CDR3 DNA is TGTGCCAGCAGCCCGGGACTAGCGGGGATCACAGATACGCAGTATTTT.

This clonotype was seen ten or more times. This rearrangement joins TRBV3-1 to TRBJ1-1; D not certain. The length of the CDR3 is 13 residues. The ends were cut back, 5 bases at V and 1 base at J, with 8 bases in the middle. The germline V gene encodes CDR1 LGHDT and CDR2 YNNKEL (reference sequence). The CDR3 DNA is TGTGCCAGCAGCGGGGAGCAGAACACTGAAGCTTTCTTT. The encoded protein is CASSGEQNTEAFF.

CDR3 residues: CSVGQGAGGYTF. The CDR3 DNA is TGCAGCGTTGGCCAGGGGGCGGGTGGCTACACCTTC. This rearrangement joins TRBV29-1 to TRBJ1-2; TRBD1 aligns across 8 bases. This CDR3 is 12 amino acids long. The V gene end was trimmed by 4 bases and the J gene end by 7 bases; junction bases not matched to a gene: 5. Germline V lookup: CDR1 SQVTM, CDR2 ANQGSEA.

This clonotype has at least ten counts. The gene calls are TRBV18 and TRBJ1-1, with 7 nucleotides matching TRBD1. The CDR3 runs 15 residues. The germline gives CDR1 KGHSH, CDR2 LQKENI. Trimming at V came to 1 base and at J to 0 bases, leaving 2 bases not matched to a gene. CDR3 region: CASSPQGAMNTEAFF. CDR3 sequence (DNA): TGTGCCAGCTCACCACAGGGGGCCATGAACACTGAAGCTTTCTTT.